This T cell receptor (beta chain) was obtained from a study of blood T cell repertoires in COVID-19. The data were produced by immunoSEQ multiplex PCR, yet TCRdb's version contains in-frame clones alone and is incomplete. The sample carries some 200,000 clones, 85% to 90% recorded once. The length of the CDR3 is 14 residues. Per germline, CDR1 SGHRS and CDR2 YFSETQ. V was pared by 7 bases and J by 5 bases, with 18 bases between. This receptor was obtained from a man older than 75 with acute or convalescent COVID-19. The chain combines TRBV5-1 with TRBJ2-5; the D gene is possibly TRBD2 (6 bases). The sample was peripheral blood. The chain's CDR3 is CASWPGGGRETQYF. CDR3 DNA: TGCGCCAGCTGGCCCGGGGGAGGTCGGGAGACCCAGTACTTC.